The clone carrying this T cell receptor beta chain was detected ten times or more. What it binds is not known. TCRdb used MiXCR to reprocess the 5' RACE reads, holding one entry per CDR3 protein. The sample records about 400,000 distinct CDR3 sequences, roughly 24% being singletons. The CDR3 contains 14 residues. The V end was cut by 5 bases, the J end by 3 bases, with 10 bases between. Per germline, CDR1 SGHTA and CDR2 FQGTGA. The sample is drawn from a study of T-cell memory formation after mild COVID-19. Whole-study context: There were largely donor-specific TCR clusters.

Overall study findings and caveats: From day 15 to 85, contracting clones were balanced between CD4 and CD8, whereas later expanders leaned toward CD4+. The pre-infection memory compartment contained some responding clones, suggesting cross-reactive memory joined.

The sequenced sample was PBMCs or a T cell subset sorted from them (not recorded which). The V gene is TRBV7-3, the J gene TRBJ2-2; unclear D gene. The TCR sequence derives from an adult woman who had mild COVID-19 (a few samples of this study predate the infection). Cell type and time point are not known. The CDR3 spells CASSHSRDTGELFF. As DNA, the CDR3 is TGTGCCAGCAGCCACTCCCGGGACACCGGGGAGCTGTTTTTT.